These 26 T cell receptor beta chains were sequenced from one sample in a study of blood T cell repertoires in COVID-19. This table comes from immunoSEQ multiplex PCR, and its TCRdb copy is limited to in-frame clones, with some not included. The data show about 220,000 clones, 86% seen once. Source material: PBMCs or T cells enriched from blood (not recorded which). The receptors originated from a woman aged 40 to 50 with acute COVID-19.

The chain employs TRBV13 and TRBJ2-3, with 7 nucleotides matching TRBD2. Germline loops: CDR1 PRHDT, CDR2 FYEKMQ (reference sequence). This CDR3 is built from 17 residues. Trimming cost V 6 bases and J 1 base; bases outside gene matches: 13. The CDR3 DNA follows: TGTGCCAGCAGGGCGGTAGGTCTAGCGGTGGGCACAGATACGCAGTATTTT. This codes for CASRAVGLAVGTDTQYF.

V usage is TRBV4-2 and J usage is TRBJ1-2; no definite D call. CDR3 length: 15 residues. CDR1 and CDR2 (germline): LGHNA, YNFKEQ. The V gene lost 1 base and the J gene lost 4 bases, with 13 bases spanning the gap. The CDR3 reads CASSQGVPLRYGYTF. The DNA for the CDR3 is TGTGCCAGCAGCCAAGGAGTTCCACTCCGCTATGGCTACACCTTC.

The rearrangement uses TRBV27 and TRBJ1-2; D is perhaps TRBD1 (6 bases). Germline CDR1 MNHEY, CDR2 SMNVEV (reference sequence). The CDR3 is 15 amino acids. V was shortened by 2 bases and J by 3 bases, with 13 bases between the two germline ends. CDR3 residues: CASSLGRGADYGYTF. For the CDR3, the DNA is TGTGCCAGCAGTTTAGGCAGGGGTGCCGACTATGGCTACACCTTC.

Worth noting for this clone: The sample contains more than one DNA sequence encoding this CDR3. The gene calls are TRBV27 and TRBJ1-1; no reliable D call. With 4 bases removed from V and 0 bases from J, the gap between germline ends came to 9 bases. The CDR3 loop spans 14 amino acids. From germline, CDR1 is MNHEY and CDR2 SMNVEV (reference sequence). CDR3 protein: CASSSPGMNTEAFF. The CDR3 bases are TGTGCCAGCAGTTCGCCGGGGATGAACACTGAAGCTTTCTTT.

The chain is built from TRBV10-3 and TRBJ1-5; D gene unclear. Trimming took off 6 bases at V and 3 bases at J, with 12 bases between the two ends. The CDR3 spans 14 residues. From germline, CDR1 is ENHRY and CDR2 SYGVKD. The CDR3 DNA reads TGTGCCATCAGAGGGTTAGCGGACAATCAGCCCCAGCATTTT. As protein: CAIRGLADNQPQHF.

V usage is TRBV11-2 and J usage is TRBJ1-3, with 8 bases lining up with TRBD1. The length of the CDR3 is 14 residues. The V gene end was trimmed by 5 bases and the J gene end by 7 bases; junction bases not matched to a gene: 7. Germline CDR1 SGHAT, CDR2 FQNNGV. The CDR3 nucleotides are TGTGCCAGCAGCCGCGGGACAGGACGGAACACCATATATTTT. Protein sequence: CASSRGTGRNTIYF. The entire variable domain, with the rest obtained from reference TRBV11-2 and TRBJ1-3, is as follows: EAGVAQSPRYKIIEKRQSVAFWCNPISGHATLYWYQQILGQGPKLLIQFQNNGVVDDSQLPKDRFSAERLKGVDSTLKIQPAKLEDSAVYLCASSRGTGRNTIYFGEGSWLTVV.

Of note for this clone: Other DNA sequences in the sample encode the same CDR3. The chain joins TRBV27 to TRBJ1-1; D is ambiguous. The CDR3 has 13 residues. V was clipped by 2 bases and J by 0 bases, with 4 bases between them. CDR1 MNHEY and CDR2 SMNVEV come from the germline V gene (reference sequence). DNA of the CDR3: TGTGCCAGCAGTTTAGGGCTGAACACTGAAGCTTTCTTT. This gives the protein CASSLGLNTEAFF.

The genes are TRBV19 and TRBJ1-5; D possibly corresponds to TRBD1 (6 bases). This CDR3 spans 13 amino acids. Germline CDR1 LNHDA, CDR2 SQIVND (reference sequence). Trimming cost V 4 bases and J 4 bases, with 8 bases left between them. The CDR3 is CASSNRVNQPQHF. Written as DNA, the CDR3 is TGTGCCAGTAGTAACAGGGTGAATCAGCCCCAGCATTTT.

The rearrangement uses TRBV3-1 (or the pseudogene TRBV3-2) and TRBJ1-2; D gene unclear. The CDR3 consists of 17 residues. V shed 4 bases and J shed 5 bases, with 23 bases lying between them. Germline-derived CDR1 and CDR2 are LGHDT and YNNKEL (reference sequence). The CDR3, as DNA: TGTGCCAGCAGCCCGCTAGATATAGGAGCCTCTCGATATGGCTACACCTTC. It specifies CASSPLDIGASRYGYTF.

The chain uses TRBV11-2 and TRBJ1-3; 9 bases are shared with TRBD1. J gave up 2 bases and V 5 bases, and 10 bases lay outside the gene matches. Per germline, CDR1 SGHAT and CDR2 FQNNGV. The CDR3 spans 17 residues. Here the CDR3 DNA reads TGTGCCAGCAGCCCGAGGGCCGGGACAGGGCCTGGAAACACCATATATTTT. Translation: CASSPRAGTGPGNTIYF.

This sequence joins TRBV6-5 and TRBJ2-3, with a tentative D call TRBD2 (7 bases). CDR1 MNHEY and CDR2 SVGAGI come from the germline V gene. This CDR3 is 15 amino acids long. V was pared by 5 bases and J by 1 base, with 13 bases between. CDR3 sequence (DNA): TGTGCCAGCAGTCGCGGGGGCTTGGGCACAGATACGCAGTATTTT. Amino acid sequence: CASSRGGLGTDTQYF.

The CDR3 is CASSAHGGAYEQYF. The CDR3 DNA is TGTGCCAGCAGCGCGCACGGGGGGGCTTACGAGCAGTACTTC. This chain joins TRBV9 and TRBJ2-7; TRBD2 aligns across 8 bases. CDR3 length: 14 amino acids. Germline trimming cut 3 bases from V and 4 bases from J; bases unmatched to any gene: 6. Germline V lookup: CDR1 SGDLS, CDR2 YYNGEE.

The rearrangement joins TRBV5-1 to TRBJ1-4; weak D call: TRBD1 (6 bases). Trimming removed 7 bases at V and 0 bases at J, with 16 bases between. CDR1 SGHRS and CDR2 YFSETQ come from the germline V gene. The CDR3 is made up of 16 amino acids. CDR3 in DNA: TGCGCCAGCTCAAGGGGGGGTAACCCAACTAATGAAAAACTGTTTTTT. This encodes CASSRGGNPTNEKLFF.

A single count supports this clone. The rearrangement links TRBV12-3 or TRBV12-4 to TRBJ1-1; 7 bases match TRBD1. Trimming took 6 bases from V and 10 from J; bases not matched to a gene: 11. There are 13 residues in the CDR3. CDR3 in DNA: TGTGCCAGCAGCCCGGGACAGCGAGTTTCAGCTTTCTTT. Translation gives CASSPGQRVSAFF.

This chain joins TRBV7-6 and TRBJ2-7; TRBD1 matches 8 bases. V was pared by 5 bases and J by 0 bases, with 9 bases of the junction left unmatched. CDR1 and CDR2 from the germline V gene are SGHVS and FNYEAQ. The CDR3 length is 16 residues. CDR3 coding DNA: TGTGCCAGCAGCGCCGGAACAGGGGGATTCTCCTACGAGCAGTACTTC. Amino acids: CASSAGTGGFSYEQYF. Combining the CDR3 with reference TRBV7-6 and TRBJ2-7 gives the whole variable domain GAGVSQSPRYKVTKRGQDVALRCDPISGHVSLYWYRQALGQGPEFLTYFNYEAQQDKSGLPNDRFSAERPEGSISTLTIQRTEQRDSAMYRCASSAGTGGFSYEQYFGPGTRLTVT.

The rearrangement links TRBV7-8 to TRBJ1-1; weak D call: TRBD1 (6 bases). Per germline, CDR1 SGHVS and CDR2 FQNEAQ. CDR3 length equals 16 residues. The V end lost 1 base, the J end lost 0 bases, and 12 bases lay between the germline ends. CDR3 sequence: CASSLGSGHLNTEAFF. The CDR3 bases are TGTGCCAGCAGCTTAGGCTCGGGACACCTGAACACTGAAGCTTTCTTT.

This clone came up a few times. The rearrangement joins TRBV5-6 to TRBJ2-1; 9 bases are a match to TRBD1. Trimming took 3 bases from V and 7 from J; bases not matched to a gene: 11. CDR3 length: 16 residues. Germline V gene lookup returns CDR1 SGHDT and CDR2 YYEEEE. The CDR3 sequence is CASSWGAGTGRNEQFF. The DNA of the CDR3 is TGTGCCAGCAGCTGGGGGGCGGGGACAGGGAGGAATGAGCAGTTCTTC.

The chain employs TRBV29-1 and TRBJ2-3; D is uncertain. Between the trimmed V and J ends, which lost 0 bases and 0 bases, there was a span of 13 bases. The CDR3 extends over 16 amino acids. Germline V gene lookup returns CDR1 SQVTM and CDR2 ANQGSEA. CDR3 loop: CSVEEATPGSTDTQYF. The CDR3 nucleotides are TGCAGCGTTGAAGAAGCCACCCCTGGTAGCACAGATACGCAGTATTTT.

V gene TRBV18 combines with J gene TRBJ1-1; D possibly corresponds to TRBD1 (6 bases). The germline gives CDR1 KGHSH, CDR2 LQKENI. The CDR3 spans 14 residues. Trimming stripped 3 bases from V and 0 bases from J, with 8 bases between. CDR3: CASSPGQLNTEAFF. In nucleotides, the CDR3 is TGTGCCAGCTCACCCGGACAGCTGAACACTGAAGCTTTCTTT.

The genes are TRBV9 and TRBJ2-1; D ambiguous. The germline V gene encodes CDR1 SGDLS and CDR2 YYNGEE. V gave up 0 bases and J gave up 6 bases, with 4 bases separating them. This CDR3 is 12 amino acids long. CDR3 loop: CASSVGPNEQFF. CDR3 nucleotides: TGTGCCAGCAGCGTAGGGCCCAATGAGCAGTTCTTC.

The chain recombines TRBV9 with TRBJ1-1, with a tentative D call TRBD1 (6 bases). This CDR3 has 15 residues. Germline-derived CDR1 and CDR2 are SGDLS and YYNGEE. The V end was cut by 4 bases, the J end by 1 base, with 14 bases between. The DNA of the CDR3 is TGTGCCAGCAGCCGTGGGGGGGGACAGAACACTGAAGCTTTCTTT. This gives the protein CASSRGGGQNTEAFF.

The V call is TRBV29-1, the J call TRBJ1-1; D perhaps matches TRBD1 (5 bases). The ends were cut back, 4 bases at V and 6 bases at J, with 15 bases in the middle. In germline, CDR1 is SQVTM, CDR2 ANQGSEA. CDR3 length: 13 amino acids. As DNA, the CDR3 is TGCAGCGTTGTAGGTGGGTTAGGGGCTGAAGCTTTCTTT. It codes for CSVVGGLGAEAFF. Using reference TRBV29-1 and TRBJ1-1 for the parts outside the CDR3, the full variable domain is SAVISQKPSRDICQRGTSLTIQCQVDSQVTMMFWYRQQPGQSLTLIATANQGSEATYESGFVIDKFPISRPNLTFSTLTVSNMSPEDSSIYLCSVVGGLGAEAFFGQGTRLTVV.

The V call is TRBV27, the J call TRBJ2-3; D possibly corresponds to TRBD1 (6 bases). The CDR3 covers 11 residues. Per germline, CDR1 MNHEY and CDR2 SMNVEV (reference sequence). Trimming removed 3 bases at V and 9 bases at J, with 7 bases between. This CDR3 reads CASSFGTTQYF. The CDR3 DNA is TGTGCCAGCAGTTTCGGGACAACGCAGTATTTT.

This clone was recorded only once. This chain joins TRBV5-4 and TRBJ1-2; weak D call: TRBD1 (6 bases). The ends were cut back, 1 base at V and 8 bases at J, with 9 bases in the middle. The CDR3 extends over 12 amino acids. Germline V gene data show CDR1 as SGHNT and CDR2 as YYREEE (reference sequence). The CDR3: CASSLRGGGYTF. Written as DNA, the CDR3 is TGTGCCAGCAGCTTGAGGGGGGGAGGCTACACCTTC.

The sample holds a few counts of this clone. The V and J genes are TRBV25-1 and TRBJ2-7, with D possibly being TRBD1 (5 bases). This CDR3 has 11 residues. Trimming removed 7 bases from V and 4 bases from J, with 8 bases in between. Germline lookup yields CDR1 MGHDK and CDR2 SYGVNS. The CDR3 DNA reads TGTGCCAGCACCTCAGGGTACGAGCAGTACTTC. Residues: CASTSGYEQYF.

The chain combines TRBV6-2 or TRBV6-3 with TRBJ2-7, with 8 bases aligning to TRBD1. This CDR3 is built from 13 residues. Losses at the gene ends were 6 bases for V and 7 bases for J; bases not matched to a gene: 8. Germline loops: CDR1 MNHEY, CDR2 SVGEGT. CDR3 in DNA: TGTGCCAGCAGCGCGACAGGGGTAGGGGAGCAGTACTTC. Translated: CASSATGVGEQYF.